Following are 11 T cell receptor beta chains from one sample sequenced in a study of blood T cells in healthy people across ages. Together with a sample-barcoded 5' primer, a J-beta primer mix was included in a second PCR lasting about 6 to 11 cycles. MiXCR, applied by TCRdb to the 5' RACE reads, yields one record per CDR3 protein. In the table there are around 500,000 distinct CDR3 sequences, around 48% of which are singletons. Specimen: blood. These TCRs come from a man older than 75 in good health.

With regard to this clonotype: A much larger clone differs by one base, so this may be a read error. The chain combines TRBV12-3 or TRBV12-4 with TRBJ2-1; tentatively, D is TRBD1 (6 bases). The CDR3 sequence is 14 residues long. Trimming removed 2 bases at V and 10 bases at J, with 15 bases between. The CDR3 is CASSLQGQGYEQFF. The DNA for the CDR3 is TGTGCCAGCAGTTTACAGGGGCAGGGCTACGAGCAGTTCTTC.

This clonotype has more than one count but fewer than ten. This chain joins TRBV7-2 and TRBJ2-1; TRBD2 matches at 10 bases. The CDR3 has 15 residues. The ends lost 3 bases at V and 3 bases at J; junction bases unmatched: 2. Looked up from germline, CDR1 is SGHTA and CDR2 is FQGNSA. The CDR3 sequence: CASSFGLAVYNEQFF. CDR3 DNA sequence: TGTGCCAGCAGCTTCGGACTAGCGGTCTACAATGAGCAGTTCTTC.

This clonotype appeared a single time. J is TRBJ2-3 and V is TRBV9; D is unclear. The V end lost 0 bases, the J end lost 0 bases, and 8 bases lay between the germline ends. The CDR3 runs 15 residues. Germline CDR1 reads SGDLS; CDR2 reads YYNGEE. The DNA of the CDR3 is TGTGCCAGCAGCGTAGCCTCGACTAGCACAGATACGCAGTATTTT. It translates to CASSVASTSTDTQYF.

The chain's CDR3 is CASSPGISEQYF. CDR3 in DNA: TGTGCCAGCAGCCCAGGGATTAGCGAGCAGTACTTC. V usage is TRBV7-9 and J usage is TRBJ2-7, with D maybe TRBD1 (5 bases). CDR3 length: 12 amino acids. Germline CDR1 and CDR2: SEHNR and FQNEAQ (reference sequence). V lost 5 bases, J lost 6 bases, and 11 bases lay in between. The entire variable domain, with the rest obtained from reference TRBV7-9 and TRBJ2-7, is as follows: DTGVSQNPRHKITKRGQNVTFRCDPISEHNRLYWYRQTLGQGPEFLTYFQNEAQLEKSRLLSDRFSAERPKGSFSTLEIQRTEQGDSAMYLCASSPGISEQYFGPGTRLTVT.

This clonotype has a handful of counts. The V call is TRBV12-3 or TRBV12-4, the J call TRBJ1-5, with a tentative D call TRBD1 (5 bases). Trimming took off 3 bases at V and 6 bases at J, with 12 bases between the two ends. This CDR3 contains 14 residues. In DNA form, the CDR3 reads TGTGCCAGCAGTTTTCGCAGGGAGCGTCAGCCCCAGCATTTT. This codes for CASSFRRERQPQHF.

This chain connects TRBV7-6 to TRBJ2-6; D not resolved. V lost 5 bases, J lost 0 bases, and 11 bases lay in between. Germline loops: CDR1 SGHVS, CDR2 FNYEAQ. The CDR3 has 16 residues. CDR3 sequence reads: CASSKLQSSGANVLTF. The CDR3, as DNA: TGTGCCAGCAGCAAATTACAGAGCTCTGGGGCCAACGTCCTGACTTTC.

Only a few counts were recorded for this clonotype. This could be a read error, since a much larger clone is one nucleotide away. The J gene is TRBJ2-1, the V gene TRBV6-5, with D perhaps TRBD2 (6 bases). This CDR3 comprises 14 residues. Germline CDR1 reads MNHEY; CDR2 reads SVGAGI. The V gene lost 5 bases and the J gene lost 14 bases, with 22 bases spanning the gap. For the CDR3, the DNA is TGTGCCAGCAGTCAGATGCGCCGGGGAGGAATAGAGTTCTTC. This encodes CASSQMRRGGIEFF.

Only one count was recorded for this clonotype. V gene TRBV5-6 combines with J gene TRBJ2-5; 7 bases agree with TRBD1. V lost 4 bases and J lost 6; bases outside the gene matches: 6. The germline gives CDR1 SGHDT, CDR2 YYEEEE. The CDR3 is 13 residues long. The CDR3 reads CASSSQGVQTQYF. CDR3 sequence (DNA): TGTGCCAGCAGCAGCCAGGGGGTGCAGACCCAGTACTTC.

In this sample, this clonotype turned up a few times. This rearrangement joins TRBV10-3 to TRBJ2-1; 7 bases agree with TRBD2. The CDR3 runs to 15 residues. Germline trimming cut 11 bases from V and 6 bases from J; bases unmatched to any gene: 16. Germline V gene sequence: CDR1 ENHRY, CDR2 SYGVKD. CDR3 sequence reads: CAAGPWTRNSNEQFF. The CDR3 region has the DNA TGTGCCGCCGGACCTTGGACTAGGAACAGCAATGAGCAGTTCTTC.

This clonotype was observed a few times. The chain is built from TRBV7-3 and TRBJ2-1; weak D call: TRBD2 (7 bases). The germline V gene has CDR1 SGHTA and CDR2 FQGTGA. The CDR3 consists of 15 residues. Deletions cut 2 bases from V and 7 bases from J, with 15 bases between. The CDR3 coding sequence is TGTGCCAGCAGCTTAGCTAGCGGAGGGGGTAATGAGCAGTTCTTC. Encoded protein: CASSLASGGGNEQFF. Full variable domain (outside the CDR3, taken from reference TRBV7-3 and TRBJ2-1): GAGVSQTPSNKVTEKGKYVELRCDPISGHTALYWYRQSLGQGPEFLIYFQGTGAADDSGLPNDRFFAVRPEGSVSTLKIQRTERGDSAVYLCASSLASGGGNEQFFGPGTRLTVL.

This chain uses TRBV7-9 with TRBJ2-5; perhaps D is TRBD1 or TRBD2 (6 bases each). The CDR3 length is 16 residues. The germline V gene encodes CDR1 SEHNR and CDR2 FQNEAQ (reference sequence). V was pared by 1 base and J by 5 bases, with 17 bases between. The CDR3 here is CASSLVVVGGVETQYF. DNA of the CDR3: TGTGCCAGCAGCTTAGTTGTGGTGGGGGGCGTGGAGACCCAGTACTTC. Looking up the rest from reference TRBV7-9 and TRBJ2-5 gives the full variable domain: DTGVSQNPRHKITKRGQNVTFRCDPISEHNRLYWYRQTLGQGPEFLTYFQNEAQLEKSRLLSDRFSAERPKGSFSTLEIQRTEQGDSAMYLCASSLVVVGGVETQYFGPGTRLLVL.